This section outlines one T cell receptor (beta chain) sequence together with its context. Which antigen it targets is not known. One base away there is no much larger clone; base qualities are not given. Libraries were made using the immunoSEQ multiplex PCR assay. TCR beta CDR3 sequencing was performed on DNA from the cultured, isolated CD4+ T cells. Per the source publication's procedure: Non-productive TCR sequences were removed and reads were trimmed to the CDR3 region, keeping CDR3s of at least 7 amino acids. The MANAFEST web app was used to identify antigen-specific clonotypes by comparing expansion in peptide wells with expansion in reference cultures. To be called positive, a clone needed expansion at FDR<0.05 compared with the reference and with all other wells, an odds ratio greater than 5, and a frequency greater than 0.1% in two replicate wells. Clonotypes significantly expanded in SARS-CoV-2 spike wells and in at least one common cold coronavirus spike condition were defined as cross-reactive. CDR3 similarity was assessed by Levenshtein distance using the stringdist R package, and unrooted trees were constructed with ape in R 3.6.1. The immuneACCESS repertoire file appears here via TCRdb, limited to in-frame rearrangements. These files lack a portion of the clones; in checked studies, under half of the deficit traces to unresolved V genes, and the cause of the others is not known. That table supplies the V and J calls and clone size; D and trimming were determined from the DNA. This sample gives over 80,000 clones in total; more than 60% of them show up just once. 0.85% to 1.3% of the sample rests with the top ten.

To identify antigen-specific CD4+ T cell clonotypes by their expansion, the ViraFEST assay first stimulated PBMC with viral peptide pools and then applied TCR sequencing. After approximately eleven days of culture, CD4+ T cells were isolated with the EasySep CD4+ T cell isolation kit. Each participant got two doses of an mRNA SARS-CoV-2 vaccine, either BNT162b2 or mRNA-1273. The absence of prior SARS-CoV-2 infection in healthy vaccine recipients was confirmed by negative nucleocapsid antibodies before and after vaccination. Around 2.1 million PBMC per well were cultured with approximately 10 ug/ml peptides in IMDM containing 5% human AB serum, approximately 10 IU/ml IL-2 and gentamicin. On days 3 and 7, half of the culture medium was replaced with fresh IL-2-containing medium. Each peptide stimulation condition was cultured in triplicate wells unless otherwise noted. Using Ficoll-Paque Plus gradient centrifugation, PBMC were separated from whole blood and then either used fresh or cryopreserved at -140C. The overlapping peptide pools covered the spike proteins of SARS-CoV-2 as well as those of the common cold coronaviruses HCoV-NL63, HCoV-OC43 and HCoV-229E. The QIAamp micro DNA kit was used to extract genomic DNA from the cultured CD4+ T cells.

This sample was taken from a study of vaccination effects on CD4 cells after COVID-19 (dated by TCRdb to between 2021 and 2022). Background on the whole study: Across the study, the median time from the second dose to post-vaccine sampling was 72 days (range 14 to 241). In both COVID-19 convalescent patients and infection-naive vaccine recipients, the study compared SARS-CoV-2 spike-specific CD4+ TCR repertoires from before mRNA vaccination with those from after it. Altogether, around eleven COVID-19 convalescent patients and a few SARS-CoV-2-naive healthy vaccine recipients made up the full study. Cultures from other donors in the study were sequenced using the Oncomine TCR Beta short-read assay on an Illumina iSeq 100. Study-wide findings and limitations: The study was limited by a small number of convalescent patients, and early post-infection timepoints were lacking. At late post-vaccination timepoints, both infection-induced and vaccine-induced clones showed marked clonal contraction, consistent with waning T cell responses. In healthy vaccine recipients, vaccine-induced clones were almost all SARS-CoV-2 mono-reactive, with only 1 of 255 cross-reactive with common cold coronaviruses.

The material sequenced was CD4+ T cells from PBMCs cultured with HCoV-OC43 spike peptides, taken after COVID-19 vaccination. The intended sense of this specimen's cell subset or site label: HCoV-OC43 spike overlapping peptide pool stimulation. The clonotype originates from a human donor who received a COVID-19 vaccine.

The sequenced DNA is TGTGCCAGCAGCCGAGTCACAGGGGTCCGGGGCAGCCCCCAGCATTTT. Protein translation: CASSRVTGVRGSPQHF. The chain joins TRBV11-2 to TRBJ1-5, and 7 bases in between align with TRBD1. The CDR3 runs 16 amino acids, cysteine and phenylalanine included. The DNA shown is the 48-base CDR3, in frame from base 1. Via the germline V gene, CDR1 is SGHAT and CDR2 FQNNGV. Ends trimmed: V by 5 bases, J by 10 bases; bases unmatched to a gene: 17.